This is a list of T cell receptor beta chains from one sample in a study of cytomegalovirus exposure and HLA in healthy donors. Clones were read by immunoSEQ multiplex PCR, and TCRdb kept only the in-frame ones, dropping some. This table has approximately 190,000 clones, about 83% appearing once. Sequenced sample: PBMCs. All receptors come from a woman aged 25 to 39 in good health and CMV-seropositive. Each CDR3 is given with its conserved first and last residue. D genes are given only for firm matches. The size entry is marked missing in some rows and otherwise reads once, few, many or a size class.

CDR3 protein: CASSPSGYEQFF
CDR3 DNA: TGTGCCAGCAGTCCTTCAGGCTATGAGCAGTTCTTC
V gene: TRBV6-5
J gene: TRBJ2-1
clone size: -
D gene: -

CDR3 protein: CASSIVETSGSTDTQYF
CDR3 DNA: TGTGCCAGTAGTATAGTTGAGACTAGCGGAAGCACAGATACGCAGTATTTT
V gene: TRBV19
J gene: TRBJ2-3
clone size: -
D gene: TRBD2

CDR3 protein: CASSVGSIEQFF
CDR3 DNA: TGTGCCAGCAGCGTAGGTAGTATTGAGCAGTTCTTC
V gene: TRBV9
J gene: TRBJ2-1
clone size: -
D gene: -

CDR3 protein: CASSSIRTSGSYEQYF
CDR3 DNA: TGTGCCAGCAGCTCTATACGGACTAGCGGGAGCTACGAGCAGTACTTC
V gene: TRBV7-9
J gene: TRBJ2-7
clone size: -
D gene: TRBD2

CDR3 protein: CASSQEGGSNYEQYF
CDR3 DNA: TGCGCCAGCAGCCAAGAGGGAGGTTCCAACTACGAGCAGTACTTC
V gene: TRBV4-3
J gene: TRBJ2-7
clone size: -
D gene: -

CDR3 protein: CAISERSSGNTIYF
CDR3 DNA: TGTGCCATCAGTGAACGGAGCTCTGGAAACACCATATATTTT
V gene: TRBV10-3
J gene: TRBJ1-3
clone size: -
D gene: -

CDR3 protein: CASREAGGELFF
CDR3 DNA: TGTGCCAGCAGAGAAGCGGGGGGGGAGCTGTTTTTT
V gene: TRBV6-7
J gene: TRBJ2-2
clone size: -
D gene: TRBD2

CDR3 protein: CASGQGTYYEQYF
CDR3 DNA: TGTGCCAGCGGACAGGGGACCTACTACGAGCAGTACTTC
V gene: TRBV6-1
J gene: TRBJ2-7
clone size: -
D gene: TRBD1

CDR3 protein: CASSLVSPGHLYNEQFF
CDR3 DNA: TGTGCCAGCAGTTTAGTGTCGCCGGGACACCTCTACAATGAGCAGTTCTTC
V gene: TRBV28
J gene: TRBJ2-1
clone size: -
D gene: -

CDR3 protein: CASSFGGAGETQYF
CDR3 DNA: TGTGCCAGCAGTTTTGGGGGGGCAGGAGAGACCCAGTACTTC
V gene: TRBV27
J gene: TRBJ2-5
clone size: -
D gene: -

CDR3 protein: CASIPRRGTSGVYEQYF
CDR3 DNA: TGTGCCAGCATTCCCCGAAGAGGGACTAGCGGGGTCTACGAGCAGTACTTC
V gene: TRBV5-6
J gene: TRBJ2-7
clone size: -
D gene: TRBD2

CDR3 protein: CASSSAGALSQNIQYF
CDR3 DNA: TGTGCCAGCAGCTCAGCAGGGGCCCTGAGCCAAAACATTCAGTACTTC
V gene: TRBV7-6
J gene: TRBJ2-4
clone size: -
D gene: -

CDR3 protein: CASSERFGPFYEQYF
CDR3 DNA: TGTGCCAGCAGTGAACGTTTTGGGCCTTTTTACGAGCAGTACTTC
V gene: TRBV6-1
J gene: TRBJ2-7
clone size: -
D gene: -

CDR3 protein: CASTGTGGTYGYTF
CDR3 DNA: TGTGCCAGCACCGGGACAGGGGGAACCTATGGCTACACCTTC
V gene: TRBV19
J gene: TRBJ1-2
clone size: -
D gene: TRBD1

CDR3 protein: CATSAGDTLYEQYF
CDR3 DNA: TGTGCCACCAGCGCAGGGGACACCCTTTACGAGCAGTACTTC
V gene: TRBV15
J gene: TRBJ2-7
clone size: -
D gene: -

CDR3 protein: CASNWAGNLVGTEAFF
CDR3 DNA: TGTGCCAGCAATTGGGCAGGGAACTTAGTAGGCACTGAAGCTTTCTTT
V gene: TRBV2
J gene: TRBJ1-1
clone size: -
D gene: -

CDR3 protein: CASSPTRSNQPQHF
CDR3 DNA: TGTGCCAGCAGTCCGACACGGAGCAATCAGCCCCAGCATTTT
V gene: TRBV28
J gene: TRBJ1-5
clone size: once
D gene: -

CDR3 protein: CASRMGLAGGKETQYF
CDR3 DNA: TGTGCCAGCAGAATGGGACTAGCGGGGGGGAAAGAGACCCAGTACTTC
V gene: TRBV6-6
J gene: TRBJ2-5
clone size: -
D gene: TRBD2

CDR3 protein: CASSQEQGESPLHF
CDR3 DNA: TGCGCCAGCAGCCAAGAACAGGGGGAGTCACCCCTCCACTTT
V gene: TRBV4-3
J gene: TRBJ1-6
clone size: few
D gene: TRBD1

CDR3 protein: CASRLAEYNEQFF
CDR3 DNA: TGTGCCAGTCGACTAGCGGAGTACAATGAGCAGTTCTTC
V gene: TRBV27
J gene: TRBJ2-1
clone size: -
D gene: TRBD2

CDR3 protein: CASSDIRGTDTQYF
CDR3 DNA: TGTGCCAGCAGCGATATCAGGGGCACAGATACGCAGTATTTT
V gene: TRBV4-2
J gene: TRBJ2-3
clone size: -
D gene: -

CDR3 protein: CASSMGLAGGIEQFF
CDR3 DNA: TGTGCCAGTAGTATGGGACTAGCGGGAGGGATTGAGCAGTTCTTC
V gene: TRBV19
J gene: TRBJ2-1
clone size: few
D gene: TRBD2

CDR3 protein: CASSPYRGMSTDTQYF
CDR3 DNA: TGTGCCAGCAGTCCCTACAGGGGTATGAGCACAGATACGCAGTATTTT
V gene: TRBV27
J gene: TRBJ2-3
clone size: -
D gene: TRBD1

CDR3 protein: CASSGGGQGGGEQFF
CDR3 DNA: TGTGCCAGCAGCGGGGGGGGGCAGGGAGGAGGTGAGCAGTTCTTC
V gene: TRBV9
J gene: TRBJ2-1
clone size: once
D gene: -

CDR3 protein: CASSDHRVDYPPQHF
CDR3 DNA: TGTGCCAGCAGTGATCACAGGGTCGACTATCCGCCCCAGCATTTT
V gene: TRBV6-1
J gene: TRBJ1-5
clone size: -
D gene: -

CDR3 protein: CASEGSGSKNEQFF
CDR3 DNA: TGCGCCAGCGAAGGTAGCGGGAGTAAAAATGAGCAGTTCTTC
V gene: TRBV10-1
J gene: TRBJ2-1
clone size: -
D gene: TRBD2

CDR3 protein: CASSHPGQGAGELFF
CDR3 DNA: TGTGCCAGCAGCCATCCGGGACAGGGGGCCGGGGAGCTGTTTTTT
V gene: TRBV4-2
J gene: TRBJ2-2
clone size: -
D gene: TRBD1

CDR3 protein: CASSSTVSYEQYF
CDR3 DNA: TGTGCCAGCAGTTCAACAGTCTCCTACGAGCAGTACTTC
V gene: TRBV6-5
J gene: TRBJ2-7
clone size: -
D gene: -

CDR3 protein: CASSLWTGSTEAFF
CDR3 DNA: TGCGCCAGCAGCCTATGGACAGGGAGCACTGAAGCTTTCTTT
V gene: TRBV5-1
J gene: TRBJ1-1
clone size: few
D gene: TRBD1

CDR3 protein: CASSYSGTVGYTF
CDR3 DNA: TGTGCCAGCAGTTACTCGGGGACTGTTGGCTACACCTTC
V gene: TRBV6-5
J gene: TRBJ1-2
clone size: -
D gene: -

CDR3 protein: CASMVAASYEQYF
CDR3 DNA: TGTGCCAGCATGGTAGCGGCCTCCTACGAGCAGTACTTC
V gene: TRBV6-6
J gene: TRBJ2-7
clone size: few
D gene: -

CDR3 protein: CASSLDTGSLPRAFF
CDR3 DNA: TGCGCCAGCAGCTTAGACACAGGGTCCCTCCCGAGGGCTTTCTTT
V gene: TRBV5-1
J gene: TRBJ1-1
clone size: -
D gene: -

CDR3 protein: CASSQRGGWGEQFF
CDR3 DNA: TGTGCCAGCAGCCAACGGGGGGGCTGGGGTGAGCAGTTCTTC
V gene: TRBV5-5
J gene: TRBJ2-1
clone size: -
D gene: TRBD2

CDR3 protein: CASSLLESYEQYF
CDR3 DNA: TGTGCCAGCAGCTTACTAGAGTCCTACGAGCAGTACTTC
V gene: TRBV7-8
J gene: TRBJ2-7
clone size: -
D gene: -

CDR3 protein: CASSSGDRVEAFF
CDR3 DNA: TGTGCCAGCAGCTCAGGGGATAGAGTTGAAGCTTTCTTT
V gene: TRBV7-9
J gene: TRBJ1-1
clone size: -
D gene: -

CDR3 protein: CASRKRDRGVLEAGAHSYNEQFF
CDR3 DNA: TGTGCCAGCAGGAAAAGGGACAGGGGGGTTCTCGAAGCGGGGGCCCACTCCTACAATGAGCAGTTCTTC
V gene: TRBV27
J gene: TRBJ2-1
clone size: -
D gene: TRBD1

CDR3 protein: CAISGGTGRTYEQYF
CDR3 DNA: TGTGCCATCAGTGGTGGGACAGGCAGAACCTACGAGCAGTACTTC
V gene: TRBV10-3
J gene: TRBJ2-7
clone size: -
D gene: TRBD1

CDR3 protein: CASSLQGSGANVLTF
CDR3 DNA: TGTGCCAGCAGTTTACAGGGAAGTGGGGCCAACGTCCTGACTTTC
V gene: TRBV28
J gene: TRBJ2-6
clone size: -
D gene: -

CDR3 protein: CASSLVTGDTQYF
CDR3 DNA: TGTGCCAGCAGCTTAGTTACGGGGGATACGCAGTATTTT
V gene: TRBV7-9
J gene: TRBJ2-3
clone size: -
D gene: -

CDR3 protein: CASLANRQGQPQHF
CDR3 DNA: TGTGCCAGCCTTGCCAACAGGCAAGGCCAGCCCCAGCATTTT
V gene: TRBV28
J gene: TRBJ1-5
clone size: few
D gene: -

CDR3 protein: CARGRKDQSADTQYF
CDR3 DNA: TGTGCCAGGGGGAGGAAGGACCAGTCTGCAGATACGCAGTATTTT
V gene: TRBV6-4
J gene: TRBJ2-3
clone size: -
D gene: -